These 10 T cell receptor beta chains originate from one sample sequenced in a study of CD8+ T cells in alopecia areata. TCR sequencing used cDNA made by reverse transcription of extracted RNA. Profiled with immunoSEQ multiplex PCR; TCRdb holds only in-frame clones, not every one. The sample holds 150,000 to 200,000 clones; around 60% are singletons and the top ten take 13% to 15%. The treatment denotes: oral pan-JAK inhibitor, 5-10 mg twice daily. The sample in question was CD4+ T cells sorted from blood, obtained at week 24, from a patient treated with tofacitinib. The receptors here all came from a human donor with alopecia areata.

This clone has a single count. The chain employs TRBV18 and TRBJ2-6, with D perhaps matching TRBD1 (5 bases). The germline V and J ends were trimmed by 3 bases and 2 bases, with 11 bases remaining between them. CDR3 length: 16 residues. Germline loops: CDR1 KGHSH, CDR2 LQKENI. This CDR3 is CASSPTDIPGANVLTF. In DNA form, the CDR3 reads TGTGCCAGCTCACCCACGGACATTCCTGGGGCCAACGTCCTGACTTTC.

The chain is built from TRBV5-6 and TRBJ2-1; 7 bases match TRBD2. The germline gives CDR1 SGHDT, CDR2 YYEEEE. V was clipped by 3 bases and J by 2 bases; unmatched bases: 11. CDR3 size: 17 residues. The CDR3 protein is CASSSWGGLNPYNEQFF. In DNA form, the CDR3 reads TGTGCCAGCAGCTCCTGGGGGGGGTTAAACCCCTACAATGAGCAGTTCTTC.

The chain employs TRBV29-1 and TRBJ1-2; 7 bases line up with TRBD1. The germline CDR1 and CDR2 sequences are SQVTM and ANQGSEA. This CDR3 contains 14 residues. Losses at the gene ends were 6 bases for V and 4 bases for J; bases not matched to a gene: 11. This CDR3 is CSVAPGDSSYGYTF. The CDR3 nucleotides are TGCAGCGTCGCCCCCGGGGACAGTTCCTATGGCTACACCTTC. Combining the CDR3 with reference TRBV29-1 and TRBJ1-2 gives the whole variable domain SAVISQKPSRDICQRGTSLTIQCQVDSQVTMMFWYRQQPGQSLTLIATANQGSEATYESGFVIDKFPISRPNLTFSTLTVSNMSPEDSSIYLCSVAPGDSSYGYTFGSGTRLTVV.

The rearrangement links TRBV2 to TRBJ2-3, with a possible D match to TRBD2 (5 bases). The CDR3 loop spans 16 amino acids. V shed 7 bases and J shed 3 bases, with 20 bases lying between them. Germline V gene data show CDR1 as SNHLY and CDR2 as FYNNEI. This chain's CDR3 is CASKGDWEGRTDTQYF. The CDR3 DNA reads as TGTGCCAGCAAGGGAGACTGGGAAGGAAGGACAGATACGCAGTATTTT.

This chain links TRBV5-1 with TRBJ2-3; 8 nucleotides align to TRBD2. The CDR3 totals 16 residues. After removal of 0 bases from V and 4 bases from J, the junction contained 7 bases not matched to a gene. Looked up from germline, CDR1 is SGHRS and CDR2 is YFSETQ. The CDR3 protein is CASSLGAGTSADTQYF. The CDR3 nucleotides read TGCGCCAGCAGCTTGGGGGCCGGGACTAGTGCAGATACGCAGTATTTT.

This clone was counted only a few times. The rearrangement links TRBV29-1 to TRBJ2-5, with TRBD1 identical over 8 bases. In germline, CDR1 is SQVTM, CDR2 ANQGSEA. Trimming took 7 bases from V and 5 from J; bases not matched to a gene: 9. There are 13 residues in the CDR3. In DNA, the CDR3 is TGCAGCGCTGGACAGGGTCTAGGGGAGACCCAGTACTTC. Translated, it gives CSAGQGLGETQYF.

CDR3: CASSYSGGMQETQYF. Written as DNA, the CDR3 is TGTGCCAGCAGCTACAGCGGGGGAATGCAAGAGACCCAGTACTTC. This rearrangement joins TRBV9 to TRBJ2-5; 8 nucleotides line up with TRBD2. CDR1 and CDR2 from the germline V gene are SGDLS and YYNGEE. The CDR3 is 15 amino acids. The V and J ends lost 4 bases and 2 bases, in that order; junction bases with no gene match: 7.

The rearrangement links TRBV27 to TRBJ2-7, with D possibly matching TRBD2 (7 bases). V was trimmed by 3 bases and J by 10 bases, leaving 19 bases between them. The CDR3 runs to 14 residues. Looked up from germline, CDR1 is MNHEY and CDR2 is SMNVEV (reference sequence). CDR3 residues: CASSFGPSGGGQYF. CDR3 DNA sequence: TGTGCCAGCAGTTTTGGGCCTAGCGGAGGGGGTCAGTACTTC.

The chain combines TRBV14 with TRBJ2-3; 7 bases are a match to TRBD1. The length of the CDR3 is 17 residues. Germline V gene data show CDR1 as SGHDN and CDR2 as FVKESK. V gave up 2 bases and J gave up 1 base; unmatched junction bases: 9. CDR3 coding DNA: TGTGCCAGCAGCCAACGGTTACGGGACAGAGGCACAGATACGCAGTATTTT. Translated, it gives CASSQRLRDRGTDTQYF.

This clone appeared a few times. The chain is built from TRBV5-1 and TRBJ2-5; no firm D call. This CDR3 comprises 11 residues. V lost 7 bases, J lost 5 bases, and 9 bases lay in between. Germline V CDR1 and CDR2: SGHRS, YFSETQ. Here the CDR3 reads CASLIGETQYF. The CDR3 DNA follows: TGCGCCAGCCTTATAGGGGAGACCCAGTACTTC. Filled out from reference TRBV5-1 and TRBJ2-5, the complete variable domain reads KAGVTQTPRYLIKTRGQQVTLSCSPISGHRSVSWYQQTPGQGLQFLFEYFSETQRNKGNFPGRFSGRQFSNSRSEMNVSTLELGDSALYLCASLIGETQYFGPGTRLLVL.